The 13 T cell receptor beta chains below were found in one sample sequenced in a study of cytomegalovirus exposure and HLA in healthy donors. PCR was performed using 60 Vbeta and 13 Jbeta primers. TCRdb's table, derived via immunoSEQ multiplex PCR, lists solely in-frame clones and lacks some. There are approximately 53,000 clones in the sample; 75% to 80% occur only once, and 2.5% to 3% lies in the top ten. The material sequenced was PBMCs. These receptors originate from a woman in her 40s in good health and CMV-seropositive.

This clone was counted between two and nine times. The J gene is TRBJ2-7, the V gene TRBV19; D is possibly TRBD2 (5 bases). The CDR3 has 14 amino acids. Looked up from germline, CDR1 is LNHDA and CDR2 is SQIVND (reference sequence). Deletions cut 5 bases from V and 2 bases from J, with 13 bases between. The CDR3 nucleotides read TGTGCCAGTAGTTACGGGGATCCCACCTACGAGCAGTACTTC. Its protein is CASSYGDPTYEQYF. The whole variable domain, remainder taken from reference TRBV19 and TRBJ2-7, is DGGITQSPKYLFRKEGQNVTLSCEQNLNHDAMYWYRQDPGQGLRLIYYSQIVNDFQKGDIAEGYSVSREKKESFPLTVTSAQKNPTAFYLCASSYGDPTYEQYFGPGTRLTVT.

This chain connects TRBV2 to TRBJ2-5; 14 bases are shared with TRBD2. V lost 5 bases to trimming and J lost 2 bases; unmatched junction nucleotides: 1. The CDR3 covers 15 residues. Germline V gene data show CDR1 as SNHLY and CDR2 as FYNNEI. The CDR3 bases are TGTGCCAGCAGTCGACTAGCGGGGGGGCAAGAGACCCAGTACTTC. Protein: CASSRLAGGQETQYF.

The rearrangement links TRBV20-1 to TRBJ2-7, with unresolved D. The CDR3 loop spans 11 amino acids. Germline V CDR1 and CDR2: DFQATT, SNEGSKA (reference sequence). V lost 2 bases and J lost 4, with 6 bases in between. CDR3 sequence reads: CSARSLYEQYF. The CDR3 coding sequence is TGCAGTGCTAGATCGCTATACGAGCAGTACTTC.

In DNA form, the CDR3 reads TGTGCCAGCAAGGCAGGGGGTATTGAAAAACTGTTTTTT. This sequence encodes CASKAGGIEKLFF. J is TRBJ1-4 and V is TRBV2, with 7 bases aligning to TRBD1. In germline, CDR1 is SNHLY, CDR2 FYNNEI. This CDR3 is built from 13 residues. The V gene end was trimmed by 7 bases and the J gene end by 7 bases; junction bases not matched to a gene: 6.

The chain recombines TRBV15 with TRBJ1-1; D is ambiguous. The germline V gene encodes CDR1 LNHNV and CDR2 YYDKDF (reference sequence). Trimming removed 0 bases at V and 10 bases at J, with 12 bases between. This CDR3 has 13 residues. The CDR3 sequence: CATSRDPETTAFF. The CDR3 DNA follows: TGTGCCACCAGCAGAGACCCCGAGACTACAGCTTTCTTT.

The rearrangement links TRBV5-4 to TRBJ1-4, with 9 positions matching TRBD1. The CDR3 has 15 amino acids. CDR1 and CDR2 from the germline V gene are SGHNT and YYREEE (reference sequence). Germline trimming cut 3 bases from V and 6 bases from J; bases unmatched to any gene: 6. Here the CDR3 reads CASSSGGQGDEKLFF. The CDR3 region has the DNA TGTGCCAGCAGCTCGGGGGGACAGGGAGATGAAAAACTGTTTTTT.

The chain uses TRBV5-6 and TRBJ1-3; D may be TRBD1 (5 bases). Between the trimmed V and J ends, which lost 6 bases and 4 bases, there was a span of 11 bases. CDR3 length: 13 amino acids. CDR1 and CDR2 (germline): SGHDT, YYEEEE. The CDR3: CASKGDAGNTIYF. The CDR3 nucleotides read TGTGCCAGCAAAGGGGATGCAGGAAACACCATATATTTT.

The chain combines TRBV20-1 with TRBJ2-1; TRBD2 matches 8 bases. This CDR3 has 11 amino acids. The germline gives CDR1 DFQATT, CDR2 SNEGSKA (reference sequence). The DNA for the CDR3 is TGCTCTGCTCCAGCGGGGGCTGAGCAGTTCTTC. Translated, it gives CSAPAGAEQFF.

The chain recombines TRBV19 with TRBJ1-4; D not resolved. Trimming removed 7 bases from V and 5 bases from J, with 11 bases in between. The germline V gene encodes CDR1 LNHDA and CDR2 SQIVND (reference sequence). This CDR3 has 13 amino acids. The DNA for the CDR3 is TGTGCCAGTAATTCCCGGGTAAATGAAAAACTGTTTTTT. It specifies CASNSRVNEKLFF.

This rearrangement joins TRBV2 to TRBJ2-7, with a possible D match to TRBD1 (5 bases). Germline V gene data show CDR1 as SNHLY and CDR2 as FYNNEI. V lost 6 bases and J lost 0, with 12 bases in between. The CDR3 is 14 residues long. CDR3 nucleotides: TGTGCCAGCAGGGGGCTGGTCAGCTCCTACGAGCAGTACTTC. This translates into CASRGLVSSYEQYF.

The chain carries TRBV7-2 and TRBJ2-5, with TRBD2 identical over 9 bases. Germline V CDR1 and CDR2: SGHTA, FQGNSA. The trim removed 5 bases at V and 6 bases at J, leaving 4 bases unmatched. The CDR3 totals 13 residues. The CDR3 DNA sequence: TGTGCCAGCAGCCGGACTAGCGATCAGACCCAGTACTTC. It encodes CASSRTSDQTQYF. The full variable domain, with the rest looked up from reference TRBV7-2 and TRBJ2-5, is GAGVSQSPSNKVTEKGKDVELRCDPISGHTALYWYRQSLGQGLEFLIYFQGNSAPDKSGLPSDRFSAERTGGSVSTLTIQRTQQEDSAVYLCASSRTSDQTQYFGPGTRLLVL.

This clone was seen a few times. The CDR3: CAWSYYSYNEQFF. The CDR3, as DNA: TGTGCCTGGAGTTACTACTCCTACAATGAGCAGTTCTTC. The rearrangement uses TRBV30 and TRBJ2-1; no definite D call. The CDR3 is 13 residues long. The V end was cut by 2 bases, the J end by 0 bases, with 5 bases between. Germline CDR1 GTSNPN, CDR2 SVGIG (reference sequence).

The CDR3 reads CASSSPGTGLGTEAFF. CDR3 nucleotides: TGTGCCAGCAGTTCCCCCGGGACAGGGTTGGGAACTGAAGCTTTCTTT. The gene calls are TRBV6-6 and TRBJ1-1; 9 bases agree with TRBD1. The CDR3 covers 16 residues. J was trimmed by 5 bases and V by 4 bases; bases with no gene match: 11. Germline CDR1 is MNHNY and CDR2 is SVGAGI (reference sequence).